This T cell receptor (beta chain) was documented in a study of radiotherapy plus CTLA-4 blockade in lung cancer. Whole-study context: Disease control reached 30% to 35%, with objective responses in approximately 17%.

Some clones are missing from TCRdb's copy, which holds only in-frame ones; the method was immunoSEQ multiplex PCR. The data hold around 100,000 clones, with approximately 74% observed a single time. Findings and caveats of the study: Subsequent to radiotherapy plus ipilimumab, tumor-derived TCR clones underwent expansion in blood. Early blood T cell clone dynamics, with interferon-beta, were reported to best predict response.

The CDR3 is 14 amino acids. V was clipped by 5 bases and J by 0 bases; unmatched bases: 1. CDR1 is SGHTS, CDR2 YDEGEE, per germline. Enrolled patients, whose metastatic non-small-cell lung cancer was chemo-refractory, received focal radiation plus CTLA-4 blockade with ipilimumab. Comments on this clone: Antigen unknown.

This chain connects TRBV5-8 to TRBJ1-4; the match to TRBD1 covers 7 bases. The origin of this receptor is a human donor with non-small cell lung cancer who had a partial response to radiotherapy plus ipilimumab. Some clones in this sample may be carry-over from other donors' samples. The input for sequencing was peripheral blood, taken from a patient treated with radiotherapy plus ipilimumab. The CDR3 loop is CASRGQPTNEKLFF. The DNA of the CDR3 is TGTGCCAGCAGGGGACAGCCAACTAATGAAAAACTGTTTTTT.